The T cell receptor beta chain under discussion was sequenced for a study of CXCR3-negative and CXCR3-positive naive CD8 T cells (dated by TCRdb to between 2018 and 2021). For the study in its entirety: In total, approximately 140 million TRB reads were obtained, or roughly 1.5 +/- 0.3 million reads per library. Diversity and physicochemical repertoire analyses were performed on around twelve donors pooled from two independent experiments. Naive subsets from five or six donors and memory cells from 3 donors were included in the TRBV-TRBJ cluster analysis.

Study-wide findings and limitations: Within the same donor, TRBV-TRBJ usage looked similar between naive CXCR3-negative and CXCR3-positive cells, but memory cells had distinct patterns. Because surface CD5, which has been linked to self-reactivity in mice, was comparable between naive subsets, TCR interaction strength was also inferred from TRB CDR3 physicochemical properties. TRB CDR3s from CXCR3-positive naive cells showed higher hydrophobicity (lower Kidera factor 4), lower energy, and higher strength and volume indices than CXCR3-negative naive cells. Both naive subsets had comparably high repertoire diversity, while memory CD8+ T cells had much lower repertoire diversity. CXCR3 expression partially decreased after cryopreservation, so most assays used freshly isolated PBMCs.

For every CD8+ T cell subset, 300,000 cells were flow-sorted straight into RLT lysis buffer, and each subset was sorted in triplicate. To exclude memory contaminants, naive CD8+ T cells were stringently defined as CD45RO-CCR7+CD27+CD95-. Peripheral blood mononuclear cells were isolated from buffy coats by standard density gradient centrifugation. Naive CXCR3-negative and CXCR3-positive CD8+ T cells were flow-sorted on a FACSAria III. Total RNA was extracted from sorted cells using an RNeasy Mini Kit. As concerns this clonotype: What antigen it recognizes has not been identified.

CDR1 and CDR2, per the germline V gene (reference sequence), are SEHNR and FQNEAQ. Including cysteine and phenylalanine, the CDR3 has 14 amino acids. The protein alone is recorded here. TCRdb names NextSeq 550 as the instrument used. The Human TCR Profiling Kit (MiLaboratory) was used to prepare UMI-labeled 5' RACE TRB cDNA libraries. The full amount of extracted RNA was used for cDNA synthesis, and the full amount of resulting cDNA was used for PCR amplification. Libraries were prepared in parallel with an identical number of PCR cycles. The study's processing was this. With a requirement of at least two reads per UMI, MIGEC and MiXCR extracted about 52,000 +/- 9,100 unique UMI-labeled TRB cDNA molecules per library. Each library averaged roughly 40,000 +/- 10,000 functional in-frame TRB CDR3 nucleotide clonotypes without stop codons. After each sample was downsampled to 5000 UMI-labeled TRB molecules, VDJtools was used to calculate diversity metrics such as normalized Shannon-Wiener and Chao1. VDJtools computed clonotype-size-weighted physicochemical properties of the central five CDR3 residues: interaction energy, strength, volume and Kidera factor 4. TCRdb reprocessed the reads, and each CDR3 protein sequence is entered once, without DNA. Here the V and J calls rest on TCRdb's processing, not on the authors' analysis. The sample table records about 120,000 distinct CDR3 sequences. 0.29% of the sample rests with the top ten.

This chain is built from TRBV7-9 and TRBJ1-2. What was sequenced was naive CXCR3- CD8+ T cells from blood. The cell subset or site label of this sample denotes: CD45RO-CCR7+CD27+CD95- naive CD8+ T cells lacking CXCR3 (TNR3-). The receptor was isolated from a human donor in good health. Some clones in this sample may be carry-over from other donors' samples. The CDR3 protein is CASSLAAGDYGYTF.